This T cell receptor beta chain was sequenced during a study of cytomegalovirus exposure and HLA in healthy donors. Study-wide points: The authors later linked a missense DCLRE1C variant to TCR beta V- and J-gene trimming.

This CDR3 contains 16 residues. The V gene's germline CDR1 is SEHNR and CDR2 FQNEAQ (reference sequence). As concerns this clone: Its specificity is not known. One junction end does not reproduce the germline sequence, and a read error may be involved.

Researchers ran the PCR with 60 Vbeta and 13 Jbeta primers. This table comes from immunoSEQ multiplex PCR, and its TCRdb copy is limited to in-frame clones, with some not included. The data show some 130,000 clones, with roughly 82% seen just once and under 5% held by the top ten. The chain carries TRBV7-9 and TRBJ2-7, with 9 nucleotides matching TRBD1. Sequencing used PBMCs. This clonotype was obtained from a male donor in good health and CMV-seropositive. DNA for the CDR3: TGTTCCAGCAGCTTACGCCGGGACAGGGTCCCCTACGAGCAGTACTTC. It yields the protein CSSSLRRDRVPYEQYF.